This passage covers 18 T cell receptor beta chains from one sample sequenced in a study of long-term antiretroviral therapy in people with HIV. Version v3.0 of the immunoSEQ assay was performed at survey level. Sequencing used immunoSEQ multiplex PCR; TCRdb keeps in-frame clones, though not all of them. The sample has tens of thousands of clones; more than 80% are singletons. Here the sequenced sample was unsorted PBMCs, taken about 5.5 years after starting antiretroviral therapy. The source is a woman in her thirties or forties with HIV.

This clone has a handful of counts. The chain has TRBV5-1 and TRBJ2-1, with D possibly TRBD1 on 5 matching bases. The CDR3 sequence is 16 residues long. The V end lost 2 bases, the J end lost 8 bases, and 20 bases lay between the germline ends. CDR1 is SGHRS and CDR2 is YFSETQ in the germline V gene. The DNA of the CDR3 is TGCGCCAGCAGCTTCGGCGACAGAGGTAATATGGATGAGCAGTTCTTC. Its translation is CASSFGDRGNMDEQFF.

This clone appeared once. The gene calls are TRBV15 and TRBJ2-7; D might be TRBD1 or TRBD2, each matching 5 bases. Germline assignment: CDR1 LNHNV and CDR2 YYDKDF (reference sequence). The CDR3 totals 13 residues. Trimming removed 0 bases at V and 6 bases at J, with 9 bases between. The CDR3 DNA follows: TGTGCCACCAGCAGAGATTTGGGGGTCGAGCAGTACTTC. Translated, it gives CATSRDLGVEQYF. Supplemented by reference TRBV15 and TRBJ2-7, the full variable domain reads DAMVIQNPRYQVTQFGKPVTLSCSQTLNHNVMYWYQQKSSQAPKLLFHYYDKDFNNEADTPDNFQSRRPNTSFCFLDIRSPGLGDTAMYLCATSRDLGVEQYFGPGTRLTVT.

This chain connects TRBV7-9 to TRBJ2-7; possibly TRBD1 for D (6 bases). This CDR3 has 14 amino acids. Trimming stripped 1 base from V and 0 bases from J, with 7 bases between. CDR1 and CDR2 (germline): SEHNR, FQNEAQ (reference sequence). CDR3 nucleotides: TGTGCCAGCAGCTTAGACAGGGCCTCCTACGAGCAGTACTTC. Protein: CASSLDRASYEQYF.

The chain recombines TRBV2 with TRBJ1-1; no firm D call. The V end was cut by 6 bases, the J end by 11 bases, with 10 bases between. Germline values: CDR1 SNHLY, CDR2 FYNNEI. This CDR3 has 10 residues. The CDR3 nucleotides read TGTGCCAGCAGAGGCATTGAGGCTTTCTTT. Protein: CASRGIEAFF.

The chain has TRBV29-1 and TRBJ2-3, with TRBD2 matching 8 bases. The CDR3 spans 14 residues. Germline V gives CDR1 SQVTM, CDR2 ANQGSEA. The V gene end was trimmed by 5 bases and the J gene end by 1 base; junction bases not matched to a gene: 5. As DNA, the CDR3 is TGCAGCGTTCATAAAGCGGGGGGCACAGATACGCAGTATTTT. It yields the protein CSVHKAGGTDTQYF.

V and J are TRBV13 and TRBJ1-1; D perhaps matches TRBD1 (5 bases). Trimming removed 4 bases at V and 0 bases at J, with 6 bases between. There are 13 residues in the CDR3. Germline loops: CDR1 PRHDT, CDR2 FYEKMQ (reference sequence). DNA for the CDR3: TGTGCCAGCAGCTCGGGACTGAACACTGAAGCTTTCTTT. Encoded protein: CASSSGLNTEAFF.

The genes are TRBV4-3 and TRBJ2-7; TRBD2 is a possible D gene (5 bases). From germline, CDR1 is LGHNA and CDR2 YSLEER. CDR3 length equals 11 residues. The V gene lost 4 bases and the J gene lost 7 bases, with 8 bases spanning the gap. The CDR3 spells CASSLSGEQYF. In nucleotides, the CDR3 is TGCGCCAGCAGCCTATCGGGGGAGCAGTACTTC.

V and J are TRBV19 and TRBJ1-1; TRBD1 might be the D (6 bases). Trimming cost V 1 base and J 1 base, with 7 bases left between them. The CDR3 extends over 14 amino acids. CDR1 and CDR2 (germline): LNHDA, SQIVND (reference sequence). CDR3 bases: TGTGCCAGTAGTATAGTGACAGGGAACACTGAAGCTTTCTTT. It specifies CASSIVTGNTEAFF.

The chain combines TRBV2 with TRBJ1-5; no reliable D call. The CDR3 consists of 13 residues. Germline assignment: CDR1 SNHLY and CDR2 FYNNEI. V lost 8 bases to trimming and J lost 0 bases, with 8 bases between them. The CDR3 region has the DNA TGTGCCAGCGGCACCTATAGCAATCAGCCCCAGCATTTT. Translating gives CASGTYSNQPQHF.

The V gene is TRBV4-2, the J gene TRBJ1-1; 8 bases are a match to TRBD1. This CDR3 has 18 residues. The germline V gene has CDR1 LGHNA and CDR2 YNFKEQ. V dropped 4 bases and J dropped 1; count of bases not matched to a gene: 14. Here the CDR3 DNA reads TGTGCCAGCAGCCTAACGCAGGGGGCCCCTACCCAGAACACTGAAGCTTTCTTT. Translated: CASSLTQGAPTQNTEAFF.

The chain employs TRBV10-3 and TRBJ2-7, with D maybe TRBD2 (5 bases). Between the trimmed V and J ends, which lost 4 bases and 6 bases, there was a span of 10 bases. The length of the CDR3 is 12 residues. The V gene's germline CDR1 is ENHRY and CDR2 SYGVKD. The CDR3 is CAISGREGEQYF. The CDR3 DNA follows: TGTGCCATCAGTGGACGGGAAGGCGAGCAGTACTTC.

This clone is medium-sized in the sample. This chain uses TRBV9 with TRBJ2-1; 9 positions agree with TRBD2. Germline loops: CDR1 SGDLS, CDR2 YYNGEE. The ends lost 3 bases at V and 1 base at J; junction bases unmatched: 8. This CDR3 spans 17 amino acids. For the CDR3, the DNA is TGTGCCAGCAGCGAGACGTTAGCGGGAGTTTCCTACAATGAGCAGTTCTTC. The encoded protein is CASSETLAGVSYNEQFF.

V is TRBV6-1 and J is TRBJ2-5; no definite D call. V lost 1 base and J lost 5, with 20 bases in between. The germline CDR1 and CDR2 sequences are MNHNS and SASEGT. CDR3 length: 17 residues. The DNA for the CDR3 is TGTGCCAGCAGTGAAGGGGTTGGGCCACCTCGATACGAGACCCAGTACTTC. The encoded protein is CASSEGVGPPRYETQYF.

The chain's CDR3 is CAIREGTGGGQETQYF. CDR3 coding DNA: TGTGCCATCAGAGAAGGGACAGGGGGTGGGCAAGAGACCCAGTACTTC. The chain recombines TRBV10-3 with TRBJ2-5; 11 bases fit TRBD1. The CDR3 covers 16 residues. Trimming at V came to 6 bases and at J to 2 bases, leaving 8 bases not matched to a gene. CDR1 is ENHRY and CDR2 is SYGVKD in the germline V gene.

The J gene is TRBJ1-6, the V gene TRBV5-6; a possible D gene is TRBD1 (6 bases). The length of the CDR3 is 16 residues. Germline V gene data show CDR1 as SGHDT and CDR2 as YYEEEE. The V end lost 5 bases, the J end lost 0 bases, and 12 bases lay between the germline ends. The CDR3 sequence: CASRFRTDSYNSPLHF. The CDR3 coding sequence is TGTGCCAGCAGATTTAGGACAGACTCCTATAATTCACCCCTCCACTTT.

The chain carries TRBV2 and TRBJ2-5; D is possibly TRBD1 (6 bases). CDR1 SNHLY and CDR2 FYNNEI come from the germline V gene. CDR3 length equals 13 residues. V was shortened by 4 bases and J by 7 bases, with 13 bases between the two germline ends. This chain's CDR3 is CASSGVPRGTQYF. In nucleotides, the CDR3 is TGTGCCAGCAGTGGCGTCCCCAGGGGGACCCAGTACTTC.

The chain employs TRBV18 and TRBJ2-5; D is possibly TRBD2 (5 bases). V lost 6 bases, J lost 7 bases, and 15 bases lay in between. The CDR3 covers 13 residues. Germline V lookup: CDR1 KGHSH, CDR2 LQKENI. The CDR3 bases are TGTGCCAGCTCCCTTGACGGCCGGGGGACCCAGTACTTC. As protein: CASSLDGRGTQYF.

This rearrangement joins TRBV5-1 to TRBJ2-1; 8 nucleotides agree with TRBD2. The germline V gene has CDR1 SGHRS and CDR2 YFSETQ. The CDR3 runs to 15 residues. The V segment lost 0 bases and the J segment 4 bases; nucleotides outside the gene matches: 3. The CDR3 DNA reads TGCGCCAGCAGCTTGGAAACGGGGGGGTACAATGAGCAGTTCTTC. This encodes CASSLETGGYNEQFF.